This TCR beta chain derives from a study of PD-1 blockade in mismatch repair-deficient tumors. Study-level background: Patients had around 12 mismatch repair-deficient cancer types, all previously treated and progressing. Study-wide results and limits: Rapid post-treatment expansion, then contraction, generally preceding radiologic response, marked tumor-resident clones.

Some clones are missing from TCRdb's copy, which holds only in-frame ones; the method was immunoSEQ multiplex PCR. The sample has about 68,000 clones, around 73% seen once; the top ten hold 5% to 6.5%. PCR or immunohistochemistry showed mismatch repair deficiency in every enrolled patient. TCRs were sequenced from three patients responding to pembrolizumab. This clone was observed a single time. Its antigen is still unknown. This TCR was sampled from an adult with mismatch repair-deficient cancer. This specimen was peripheral blood, taken 2 weeks after starting pembrolizumab.

For the CDR3, the DNA is TGTGCCAGCAGTGTCTTAGGAGATTACAATGAGCAGTTCTTC. Residues: CASSVLGDYNEQFF. The chain is built from TRBV2 and TRBJ2-1, with D unclear. The V and J ends lost 4 bases and 4 bases respectively, with 11 bases between them. The CDR3 loop spans 14 amino acids. The V gene's germline CDR1 is SNHLY and CDR2 FYNNEI.